Listed here are 30 T cell receptor beta chains from one sample, sequenced in a study of beta chain features in type 1 diabetes. Every bit of the isolated RNA underwent reverse transcription, so sequencing read expressed TCRB transcripts. The repertoire was sequenced with immunoSEQ multiplex PCR; TCRdb's copy has only in-frame clones and lacks some. Of under 500,000 clones in the sample, 25% to 35% were seen once. The specimen sequenced was naive CD4+ T cells from blood. The receptors were gathered from a young man in good health.

This clone occurred a few times. The chain recombines TRBV6-5 with TRBJ2-1, with 8 bases matching TRBD2. V dropped 8 bases and J dropped 3; count of bases not matched to a gene: 9. The CDR3 totals 15 residues. Per the germline V gene, CDR1 is MNHEY and CDR2 is SVGAGI. The CDR3 region has the DNA TGTGCCAGCGGCCCCAGCGGGAGTGTCTACAATGAGCAGTTCTTC. Its translation: CASGPSGSVYNEQFF.

This clone was seen only a few times. J is TRBJ2-5 and V is TRBV10-3; TRBD2 might be the D (6 bases). The V gene lost 6 bases and the J gene lost 7 bases, with 15 bases spanning the gap. There are 13 residues in the CDR3. Germline V gene data show CDR1 as ENHRY and CDR2 as SYGVKD. CDR3 nucleotide sequence: TGTGCCATCAGGGACTGGGAGGTTGGGACCCAGTACTTC. Its translation is CAIRDWEVGTQYF.

This clone was observed a handful of times. V gene TRBV25-1 combines with J gene TRBJ2-7, with TRBD2 matching over 11 bases. CDR3 length: 14 amino acids. The ends lost 6 bases at V and 0 bases at J; junction bases unmatched: 1. The germline V gene has CDR1 MGHDK and CDR2 SYGVNS. In DNA form, the CDR3 reads TGTGCCAGCAGGACTAGCGGGGTCTCCTACGAGCAGTACTTC. Translation: CASRTSGVSYEQYF.

V and J are TRBV5-1 and TRBJ2-7, with D possibly matching TRBD1 (6 bases). The V and J ends lost 4 bases and 7 bases respectively, with 18 bases between them. This CDR3 has 14 amino acids. Germline CDR1 and CDR2: SGHRS and YFSETQ. CDR3 loop: CASSTRQARAEQYF. The CDR3 region has the DNA TGCGCCAGCAGCACCAGACAGGCCCGCGCGGAGCAGTACTTC. Supplemented by reference TRBV5-1 and TRBJ2-7, the full variable domain reads KAGVTQTPRYLIKTRGQQVTLSCSPISGHRSVSWYQQTPGQGLQFLFEYFSETQRNKGNFPGRFSGRQFSNSRSEMNVSTLELGDSALYLCASSTRQARAEQYFGPGTRLTVT.

J is TRBJ1-5 and V is TRBV9, with D maybe TRBD1 (6 bases). Trimming stripped 3 bases from V and 5 bases from J, with 12 bases between. CDR1 SGDLS and CDR2 YYNGEE come from the germline V gene. There are 14 residues in the CDR3. Written as DNA, the CDR3 is TGTGCCAGCAGCGCCCAGGGGACGTATCAGCCCCAGCATTTT. As protein: CASSAQGTYQPQHF.

CDR3 loop: CAWSVQEAGPYEQYF. The CDR3 bases are TGTGCCTGGAGTGTACAGGAGGCTGGCCCCTACGAGCAGTACTTC. The rearrangement joins TRBV30 to TRBJ2-7; D tentatively fits TRBD1 or TRBD2 (5 bases each). CDR3 length equals 15 residues. Germline V CDR1 and CDR2: GTSNPN, SVGIG (reference sequence). Deletions cut 0 bases from V and 2 bases from J, with 14 bases between.

This clone appeared a single time. The V and J genes are TRBV7-2 and TRBJ2-3, with 11 bases fitting TRBD1. The CDR3 runs 15 residues. Germline V gives CDR1 SGHTA, CDR2 FQGNSA. The V segment lost 3 bases and the J segment 5 bases; nucleotides outside the gene matches: 4. The CDR3 spells CASSFGQGAIDTQYF. CDR3 DNA sequence: TGTGCCAGCAGCTTCGGACAGGGGGCTATAGATACGCAGTATTTT.

V is TRBV30 and J is TRBJ2-2, with D uncertain. Trimming took off 2 bases at V and 5 bases at J, with 9 bases between the two ends. This CDR3 spans 13 amino acids. Germline assignment: CDR1 GTSNPN and CDR2 SVGIG (reference sequence). DNA for the CDR3: TGTGCCTGGAGTTATCACGGTACCGGGGAGCTGTTTTTT. As protein: CAWSYHGTGELFF.

This chain uses TRBV7-6 with TRBJ2-2; 11 bases map to TRBD2. Trimming at V came to 1 base and at J to 4 bases, leaving 8 bases not matched to a gene. This CDR3 spans 18 amino acids. In germline, CDR1 is SGHVS, CDR2 FNYEAQ. CDR3 loop: CASSLVGLAGGLTGELFF. CDR3 bases: TGTGCCAGCAGCTTAGTCGGCCTAGCGGGAGGTCTCACCGGGGAGCTGTTTTTT.

V and J are TRBV14 and TRBJ2-4, with 7 bases that match TRBD1. The CDR3 covers 12 residues. Germline lookup yields CDR1 SGHDN and CDR2 FVKESK. The J segment lost 11 bases and the V segment lost 3 bases, leaving 4 bases of the junction unmatched. CDR3 coding DNA: TGTGCCAGCAGCCACCCCGGGACAGTTCAGTACTTC. Protein sequence: CASSHPGTVQYF.

The table lists this clone with a few counts. This chain links TRBV30 with TRBJ2-3; no reliable D call. This CDR3 is built from 13 residues. In germline, CDR1 is GTSNPN, CDR2 SVGIG (reference sequence). V lost 4 bases to trimming and J lost 0 bases, with 8 bases between them. The CDR3 region has the DNA TGTGCCTGGACGGGCCCTAGCACAGATACGCAGTATTTT. This codes for CAWTGPSTDTQYF. Looking up the rest from reference TRBV30 and TRBJ2-3 gives the full variable domain: SQTIHQWPATLVQPVGSPLSLECTVEGTSNPNLYWYRQAAGRGLQLLFYSVGIGQISSEVPQNLSASRPQDRQFILSSKKLLLSDSGFYLCAWTGPSTDTQYFGPGTRLTVL.

The chain recombines TRBV7-3 with TRBJ2-3; 9 positions match TRBD2. This CDR3 spans 16 amino acids. The germline V gene has CDR1 SGHTA and CDR2 FQGTGA. After removal of 5 bases from V and 10 bases from J, the junction contained 16 bases not matched to a gene. The DNA of the CDR3 is TGTGCCAGCAGCCCCATCGGGACTAGCAGCTCAGGGGCGCAGTATTTT. As protein: CASSPIGTSSSGAQYF.

The gene calls are TRBV27 and TRBJ2-3, with D tentatively TRBD1 (6 bases). The CDR3 covers 15 residues. V shed 2 bases and J shed 0 bases, with 9 bases lying between them. Germline V lookup: CDR1 MNHEY, CDR2 SMNVEV (reference sequence). The DNA for the CDR3 is TGTGCCAGCAGTTTACTCAGGGGAAGCACAGATACGCAGTATTTT. This encodes CASSLLRGSTDTQYF.

This clone has a handful of counts. The J gene is TRBJ2-5, the V gene TRBV10-3; 11 bases map to TRBD2. The J segment lost 4 bases and the V segment lost 8 bases, leaving 9 bases of the junction unmatched. Germline V gene sequence: CDR1 ENHRY, CDR2 SYGVKD. This CDR3 contains 15 residues. The CDR3 loop is CAIGPLAGGIETQYF. The DNA of the CDR3 is TGTGCCATCGGACCCTTAGCGGGAGGGATAGAGACCCAGTACTTC.

The V call is TRBV30, the J call TRBJ2-2; TRBD2 agrees at 7 bases. The germline V gene has CDR1 GTSNPN and CDR2 SVGIG (reference sequence). CDR3 length equals 14 residues. After removal of 7 bases from V and 0 bases from J, the junction contained 5 bases not matched to a gene. The CDR3 DNA is TGTGCCTTCGAACTAGCGTCGAACACCGGGGAGCTGTTTTTT. Translating gives CAFELASNTGELFF.

The gene calls are TRBV4-3 and TRBJ2-6; D unresolved. V dropped 0 bases and J dropped 0 bases, with 6 bases sitting between them. Germline assignment: CDR1 LGHNA and CDR2 YSLEER. The length of the CDR3 is 16 residues. The CDR3 sequence is CASSQEGYSGANVLTF. For the CDR3, the DNA is TGCGCCAGCAGCCAAGAAGGGTACTCTGGGGCCAACGTCCTGACTTTC.

The chain employs TRBV4-1 and TRBJ2-1, with D perhaps matching TRBD1 (6 bases). CDR1 MGHRA and CDR2 YSYEKL come from the germline V gene. This CDR3 contains 14 residues. The V gene lost 2 bases and the J gene lost 10 bases, with 15 bases spanning the gap. The CDR3 sequence is CASSQLNRASEQFF. DNA of the CDR3: TGCGCCAGCAGCCAATTGAACAGGGCTTCCGAGCAGTTCTTC.

The chain joins TRBV30 to TRBJ2-3; D is undetermined. The CDR3 spans 12 residues. Trimming removed 0 bases from V and 6 bases from J, with 7 bases in between. Germline CDR1 reads GTSNPN; CDR2 reads SVGIG (reference sequence). CDR3 sequence (DNA): TGTGCCTGGAGTGTCATCCGTGATACGCAGTATTTT. Translation: CAWSVIRDTQYF.

The sample holds a few counts of this clone. The V and J genes are TRBV28 and TRBJ2-1; perhaps TRBD2 as D (6 bases). V was trimmed by 6 bases and J by 11 bases, leaving 20 bases between them. Per the germline V gene, CDR1 is MDHEN and CDR2 is SYDVKM. The CDR3 length is 14 residues. DNA for the CDR3: TGTGCCAGCAGGTTACCGGCGGGGCTAGCGAAGCAGTTCTTC. This gives the protein CASRLPAGLAKQFF.

The V and J genes are TRBV6-5 and TRBJ2-3; unclear D gene. The CDR3 extends over 14 amino acids. Germline V gene sequence: CDR1 MNHEY, CDR2 SVGAGI. V lost 7 bases, J lost 6 bases, and 17 bases lay in between. As DNA, the CDR3 is TGTGCCAGCACCCTGTTAGCCCTCGTGGATACGCAGTATTTT. This translates into CASTLLALVDTQYF.

This clone turned up a few times. This chain joins TRBV10-3 and TRBJ2-1, with TRBD2 matching 13 bases. The trim removed 4 bases at V and 0 bases at J, leaving 6 bases unmatched. The CDR3 loop spans 18 amino acids. Germline CDR1 and CDR2: ENHRY and SYGVKD. This CDR3 reads CAISGATSGRDSYNEQFF. CDR3 nucleotides: TGTGCCATCAGTGGAGCTACTAGCGGGAGGGACTCCTACAATGAGCAGTTCTTC.

CDR3 bases: TGTGCCAGCTCGGAGGGGCGGGGGTCAACCCGCACAGATACGCAGTATTTT. This translates into CASSEGRGSTRTDTQYF. The chain employs TRBV9 and TRBJ2-3, with TRBD2 matching 7 bases. J gave up 1 base and V 7 bases, and 15 bases lay outside the gene matches. The CDR3 totals 17 residues. CDR1 SGDLS and CDR2 YYNGEE come from the germline V gene.

The V and J genes are TRBV29-1 and TRBJ1-1; 9 nucleotides align to TRBD1. V lost 6 bases and J lost 10; bases outside the gene matches: 3. CDR1 SQVTM and CDR2 ANQGSEA come from the germline V gene. The CDR3 is 10 amino acids. Here the CDR3 reads CSVPGQGAFF. In DNA, the CDR3 is TGCAGCGTACCGGGACAGGGAGCTTTCTTT.

This clone turned up a few times. This sample includes further DNA sequences coding for the same CDR3. The CDR3 loop is CASSVVGTGYNEQFF. The CDR3 DNA is TGTGCCAGCAGCGTAGTGGGGACAGGTTACAATGAGCAGTTCTTC. This chain uses TRBV9 with TRBJ2-1, with TRBD1 matching 8 bases. CDR1 and CDR2 from the germline V gene are SGDLS and YYNGEE. The CDR3 is 15 amino acids. J gave up 4 bases and V 0 bases, and 3 bases lay outside the gene matches.

Turning to this clone: This may come from a read error, since a much larger clone is one base off. Different DNA sequences within this sample yield the same CDR3. The chain is built from TRBV5-6 and TRBJ2-1, with D unclear. Germline V lookup: CDR1 SGHDT, CDR2 YYEEEE. The ends were cut back, 2 bases at V and 4 bases at J, with 1 base in the middle. The CDR3 is made up of 11 amino acids. CDR3 protein: CASSLYNEQFF. The CDR3 DNA reads as TGTGCCAGCAGCTTATACAATGAGCAGTTCTTC.

This chain connects TRBV6-1 to TRBJ2-5; tentatively, D is TRBD1 or TRBD2 (5 bases each). CDR1 and CDR2 from the germline V gene are MNHNS and SASEGT. V lost 5 bases to trimming and J lost 11 bases, with 15 bases between them. CDR3 size: 12 residues. CDR3 DNA: TGTGCCAGCAGTCTGGGACCATCGGTTCAGTACTTC. Protein: CASSLGPSVQYF.

In this sample, this clone turned up a few times. DNA for the CDR3: TGTGCCAGCACGACAGGGATCATGAACTATGGCTACACCTTC. It specifies CASTTGIMNYGYTF. This rearrangement joins TRBV9 to TRBJ1-2, with TRBD1 identical over 7 bases. The CDR3 consists of 14 residues. The V gene's germline CDR1 is SGDLS and CDR2 YYNGEE. V dropped 6 bases and J dropped 2; count of bases not matched to a gene: 7.

In this sample, this clone turned up a few times. V gene TRBV30 combines with J gene TRBJ2-4, with a possible D match to TRBD1 (6 bases). This CDR3 spans 12 amino acids. Trimming left V 0 bases short and J 6 bases short, with 6 bases between. Germline loops: CDR1 GTSNPN, CDR2 SVGIG (reference sequence). CDR3 nucleotide sequence: TGTGCCTGGAGTGTAGGGGGAAACATTCAGTACTTC. Translating it yields CAWSVGGNIQYF.

The J gene is TRBJ2-3, the V gene TRBV4-1; 8 bases align to TRBD2. Germline V gene sequence: CDR1 MGHRA, CDR2 YSYEKL. This CDR3 region has 18 residues. Losses at the gene ends were 1 base for V and 0 bases for J; bases not matched to a gene: 9. The CDR3 is CASSQVVQTSASTDTQYF. The CDR3 DNA reads as TGCGCCAGCAGCCAAGTAGTCCAGACTAGCGCTAGCACAGATACGCAGTATTTT.

The CDR3 nucleotides read TGCGCCAGCAGCCCGGGACTAGCGGGAGGCCGCTATTACAATGAGCAGTTCTTC. Amino acid sequence: CASSPGLAGGRYYNEQFF. The V gene is TRBV4-1, the J gene TRBJ2-1, with 15 bases matching TRBD2. The germline gives CDR1 MGHRA, CDR2 YSYEKL. J was trimmed by 4 bases and V by 4 bases; bases with no gene match: 8. The CDR3 is 18 residues long.